The entry below gives a single TCR beta chain sequence along with its context. The antigen remains unidentified. The CDR3 totals 15 residues. Germline CDR1 reads SGHTA; CDR2 reads FQGNSA. The junction had 6 bases not matched to a gene; V was cut back by 1 base and J by 5 bases. This sample was taken from a study of graft-versus-host responses after intestinal transplantation. Study-wide context: Anti-thymocyte globulin induction preceded three to four years of tacrolimus and steroid maintenance in all recipients. Study-level results: Some GvH clones appeared in ileal mucosa or blood before recipient bone marrow. Circulating GvH clones peaking coincided with falling HvG clones soon after transplant.

Produced via immunoSEQ multiplex PCR; TCRdb's table is partial and in-frame only. Of some 26,000 clones in the sample, roughly 94% are singletons; the top ten hold about 0.47%. The specimen comprised PBMCs, sampled 156 days after intestinal transplant. The chain recombines TRBV7-2 with TRBJ2-5; 8 nucleotides match TRBD1. The clonotype comes from a human patient who received an intestinal transplant, so some T cells may come from the graft donor. CDR3 region: CASSLVWTGWETQYF. The CDR3 region has the DNA TGTGCCAGCAGCTTAGTCTGGACAGGGTGGGAGACCCAGTACTTC.